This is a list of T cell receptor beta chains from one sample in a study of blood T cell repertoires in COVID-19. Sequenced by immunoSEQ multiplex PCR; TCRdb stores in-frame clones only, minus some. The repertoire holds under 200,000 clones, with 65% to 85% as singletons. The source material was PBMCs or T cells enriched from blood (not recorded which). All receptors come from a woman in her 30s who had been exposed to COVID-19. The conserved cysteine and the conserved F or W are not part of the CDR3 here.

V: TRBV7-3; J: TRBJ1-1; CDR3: ASSLGTGIPNTEAF
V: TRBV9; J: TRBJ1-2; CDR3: ASSELGAQGYYGYT
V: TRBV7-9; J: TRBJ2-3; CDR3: ASSGQDTQY
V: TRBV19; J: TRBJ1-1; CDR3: ASSITGNTEAF
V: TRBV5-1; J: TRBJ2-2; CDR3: ASSLDPPGTYGDTGELF
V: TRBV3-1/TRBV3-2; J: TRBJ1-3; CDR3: ASSQGVQIY
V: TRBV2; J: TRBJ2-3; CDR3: ASSAGGESTDTQY
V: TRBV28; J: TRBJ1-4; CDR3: ASSLKFGRTNEKLF
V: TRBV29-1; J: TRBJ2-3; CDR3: SVAVQRTVSTDTQY
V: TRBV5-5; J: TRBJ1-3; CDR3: ASSLRVAGNTIY
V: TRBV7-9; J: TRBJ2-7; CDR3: ASSSLTSSIYEQY
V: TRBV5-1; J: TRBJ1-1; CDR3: ASSPTGTGVRNTEAF
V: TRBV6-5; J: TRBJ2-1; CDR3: ASSQYVGQGDEQF
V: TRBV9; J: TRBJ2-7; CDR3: ASGGDGYEQY
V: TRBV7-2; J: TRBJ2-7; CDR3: ASSLDREGYEQY
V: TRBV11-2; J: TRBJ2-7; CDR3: ASSFGQDSYEQY
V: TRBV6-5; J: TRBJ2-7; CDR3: AASDRVRDEQY
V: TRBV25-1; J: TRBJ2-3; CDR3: ASSALTGSGTDTQY
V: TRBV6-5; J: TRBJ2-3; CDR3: ASLAGDTDTQY
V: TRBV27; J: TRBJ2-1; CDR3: ASSLSGLAKNNEQF
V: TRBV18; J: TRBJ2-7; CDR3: ASSPPLGVAGEQY
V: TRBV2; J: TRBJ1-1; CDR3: ASKPGMNTEAF
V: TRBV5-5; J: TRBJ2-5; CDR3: ASTLQGLGETQY
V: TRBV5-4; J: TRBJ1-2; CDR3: ASSLPGQRGHNYGYT
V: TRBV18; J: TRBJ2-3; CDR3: ASSPGANRITDTQY
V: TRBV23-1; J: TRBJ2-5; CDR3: ASTNVHLAGGPEGTQY
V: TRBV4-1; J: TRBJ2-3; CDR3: ASSRMGGIGTDTQY
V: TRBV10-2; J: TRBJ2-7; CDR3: ASSALQGMGQY
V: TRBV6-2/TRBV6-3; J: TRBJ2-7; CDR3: ASSYPVTGQGIHEQY
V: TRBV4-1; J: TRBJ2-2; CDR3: ASSPGQGANTGELF
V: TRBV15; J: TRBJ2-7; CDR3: ATSRDPVAIYEQY
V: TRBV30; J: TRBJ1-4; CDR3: AWSLTGGGNEKLF
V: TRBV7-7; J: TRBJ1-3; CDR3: ASSRDRSSGNTIY
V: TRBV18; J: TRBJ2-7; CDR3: ASSPGGSSYEQY
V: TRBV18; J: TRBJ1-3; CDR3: ASSRKGQGTGNTIY
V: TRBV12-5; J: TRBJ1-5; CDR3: ASGLGRVPPQPQH
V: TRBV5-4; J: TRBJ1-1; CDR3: ASSLTRQGNTEAF
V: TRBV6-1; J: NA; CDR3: ASSERGQIINQPQY
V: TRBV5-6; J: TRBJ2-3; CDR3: ASSQPSRAKDTQY
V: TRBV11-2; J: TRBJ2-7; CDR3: ASSLGVRGSEQY
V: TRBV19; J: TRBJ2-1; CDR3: ASRKTSGGRNYNEQF
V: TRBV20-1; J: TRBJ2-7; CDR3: SAGRDYEQY
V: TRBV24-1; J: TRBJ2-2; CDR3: ATSDWGTGGPGELF